These 23 T cell receptor beta chains were all obtained from the same sample, sequenced in a study of cytomegalovirus exposure and HLA in healthy donors. With 60 Vbeta and 13 Jbeta primers, the PCR was carried out. Sequenced by immunoSEQ multiplex PCR; TCRdb stores in-frame clones only, minus some. The profile shows some 170,000 clones, about four fifths of them singletons. Material for sequencing was PBMCs. The receptors were gathered from a woman in her late teens or twenties in good health and CMV-seropositive.

The genes are TRBV16 and TRBJ1-1, with D unclear. The CDR3 runs to 18 residues. With 2 bases removed from V and 4 bases from J, the gap between germline ends came to 23 bases. The germline gives CDR1 KGHSY, CDR2 FQNENV. CDR3 in DNA: TGTGCCAGCAGCCAAATCTACCTTAAGCGTAGTGAGACCACTGAAGCTTTCTTT. Its translation is CASSQIYLKRSETTEAFF.

This clone was recorded once. The chain is built from TRBV19 and TRBJ1-5; D is unresolved. The V end lost 8 bases, the J end lost 6 bases, and 20 bases lay between the germline ends. The CDR3 sequence is 15 residues long. Per germline, CDR1 LNHDA and CDR2 SQIVND (reference sequence). CDR3 DNA: TGTGCCAGTGTTTTGACCCCACGGGTAGGTCAGCCCCAGCATTTT. Its translation is CASVLTPRVGQPQHF.

The V gene is TRBV7-8, the J gene TRBJ1-2, with D possibly TRBD1 on 6 matching bases. Germline CDR1 and CDR2: SGHVS and FQNEAQ. The CDR3 is 15 amino acids. Trimming stripped 5 bases from V and 5 bases from J, with 18 bases between. In DNA form, the CDR3 reads TGTGCCAGCAGCGGAGGCCTGGGGACACAGTATGGCTACACCTTC. Its protein is CASSGGLGTQYGYTF.

The CDR3: CASSLVALKGRDYEQYF. Here the CDR3 DNA reads TGTGCCAGCAGCTTAGTGGCCCTCAAGGGGAGGGACTACGAGCAGTACTTC. The V and J genes are TRBV7-8 and TRBJ2-7; 7 nucleotides agree with TRBD2. The CDR3 runs to 17 residues. The germline gives CDR1 SGHVS, CDR2 FQNEAQ. The V gene end was trimmed by 1 base and the J gene end by 3 bases; junction bases not matched to a gene: 12.

The chain has TRBV6-5 and TRBJ2-2; tentative D call: TRBD1 (6 bases). Trimming pared 7 bases from V and 4 bases from J, leaving 16 bases between. This CDR3 is 15 amino acids long. CDR1 MNHEY and CDR2 SVGAGI come from the germline V gene. The CDR3 spells CASTPGALVTGELFF. CDR3 DNA: TGTGCCAGCACCCCAGGGGCACTCGTCACCGGGGAGCTGTTTTTT.

The V gene is TRBV15, the J gene TRBJ2-2; 7 positions agree with TRBD1. J was trimmed by 7 bases and V by 0 bases; bases with no gene match: 8. Per germline, CDR1 LNHNV and CDR2 YYDKDF (reference sequence). CDR3 size: 16 residues. This CDR3 reads CATSRETVTGLGELFF. The CDR3, as DNA: TGTGCCACCAGCAGAGAAACCGTGACAGGGCTCGGGGAGCTGTTTTTT.

CDR3 nucleotides: TGCAGTGCGCCGACAGGGTACAGACAGTACTTC. It codes for CSAPTGYRQYF. The V gene is TRBV20-1, the J gene TRBJ2-7; 7 positions agree with TRBD1. The CDR3 loop spans 11 amino acids. Germline V CDR1 and CDR2: DFQATT, SNEGSKA (reference sequence). J lost 10 bases, V lost 6 bases, and 9 bases had no gene match.

The V gene is TRBV7-8, the J gene TRBJ1-3; tentative D call: TRBD1 (6 bases). Germline V gene sequence: CDR1 SGHVS, CDR2 FQNEAQ. V shed 5 bases and J shed 4 bases, with 24 bases lying between them. The CDR3 loop spans 18 amino acids. CDR3 sequence (DNA): TGTGCCAGCAGCGTGTCTCTACTTTCCGGGACAACCGGAAACACCATATATTTT. Amino acid sequence: CASSVSLLSGTTGNTIYF.

The chain recombines TRBV19 with TRBJ2-7, with TRBD2 matching 14 bases. V trimming: 3 bases; J trimming: 4 bases; junction bases outside the gene matches: 2. The CDR3 covers 15 residues. CDR1 and CDR2 (germline): LNHDA, SQIVND (reference sequence). The CDR3 reads CASSMGLAGDYEQYF. The CDR3 DNA is TGTGCCAGTAGTATGGGACTAGCGGGGGATTACGAGCAGTACTTC. The complete variable domain, with remaining parts taken from reference TRBV19 and TRBJ2-7, reads DGGITQSPKYLFRKEGQNVTLSCEQNLNHDAMYWYRQDPGQGLRLIYYSQIVNDFQKGDIAEGYSVSREKKESFPLTVTSAQKNPTAFYLCASSMGLAGDYEQYFGPGTRLTVT.

This clone came up once. V usage is TRBV6-1 and J usage is TRBJ2-3, with 11 bases fitting TRBD2. The CDR3 runs to 15 residues. Per germline, CDR1 MNHNS and CDR2 SASEGT. V lost 10 bases to trimming and J lost 4 bases; unmatched junction nucleotides: 10. The CDR3 nucleotides read TGTGCCAACCAGATAGCGGGGGGGCGCCCAGATACGCAGTATTTT. Its translation: CANQIAGGRPDTQYF.

This chain joins TRBV4-1 and TRBJ1-1; 7 bases line up with TRBD1. The CDR3 totals 15 residues. With V trimmed by 4 bases and J by 5 bases, 10 bases remained unmatched. CDR1 and CDR2 (germline): MGHRA, YSYEKL. DNA for the CDR3: TGCGCCAGCAGCCGACCAGCGGACAGGAGGACTGAAGCTTTCTTT. Protein sequence: CASSRPADRRTEAFF.

The V and J genes are TRBV7-9 and TRBJ1-2; 9 nucleotides line up with TRBD1. Germline V gene sequence: CDR1 SEHNR, CDR2 FQNEAQ (reference sequence). The CDR3 has 13 residues. After removal of 7 bases from V and 8 bases from J, the junction contained 8 bases not matched to a gene. The CDR3 spells CASNRDRVKGYTF. In DNA, the CDR3 is TGTGCCAGCAACCGGGACAGGGTTAAAGGCTACACCTTC.

CDR3 nucleotide sequence: TGTGCCAGCTCACCACCGGCCCTCGGGAACATTCAGTACTTC. Amino acid sequence: CASSPPALGNIQYF. The rearrangement joins TRBV18 to TRBJ2-4; no clear D. The CDR3 loop spans 14 amino acids. V was shortened by 0 bases and J by 7 bases, with 10 bases between the two germline ends. Germline V lookup: CDR1 KGHSH, CDR2 LQKENI.

The chain uses TRBV6-5 and TRBJ1-1; D remains unclear. V was clipped by 6 bases and J by 4 bases, with 12 bases between them. From germline, CDR1 is MNHEY and CDR2 SVGAGI. The CDR3 is 13 amino acids. CDR3 sequence: CASSDSPGTEAFF. The DNA of the CDR3 is TGTGCCAGCAGCGACTCCCCGGGCACTGAAGCTTTCTTT.

This clone has only one observation. This chain uses TRBV6-1 with TRBJ1-2; TRBD1 might be the D (5 bases). Germline CDR1 and CDR2: MNHNS and SASEGT. The V gene lost 6 bases and the J gene lost 1 base, with 15 bases spanning the gap. The length of the CDR3 is 15 residues. The CDR3 DNA sequence: TGTGCCAGCAGGCCGGGACTACCTTTTAACTATGGCTACACCTTC. The encoded protein is CASRPGLPFNYGYTF.

The chain links TRBV6-4 to TRBJ1-1, with TRBD1 identical over 7 bases. CDR3 length equals 14 residues. After removal of 2 bases from V and 7 bases from J, the junction contained 7 bases not matched to a gene. Germline V gene sequence: CDR1 MRHNA, CDR2 SNTAGT. The CDR3 DNA reads as TGTGCCAGCAGTGACGGGGACAGCGGTCGTGAAGCTTTCTTT. Its protein is CASSDGDSGREAFF.

This clone was counted between two and nine times. V gene TRBV6-6 combines with J gene TRBJ1-1; D is ambiguous. Trimming stripped 2 bases from V and 3 bases from J, with 10 bases between. The CDR3 contains 14 residues. Germline V gene data show CDR1 as MNHNY and CDR2 as SVGAGI (reference sequence). The CDR3 loop is CASSYTGLDTEAFF. The DNA for the CDR3 is TGTGCCAGCAGTTACACGGGGTTGGACACTGAAGCTTTCTTT.

This chain links TRBV7-2 with TRBJ1-6; 7 bases are shared with TRBD1. The V gene's germline CDR1 is SGHTA and CDR2 FQGNSA. J was trimmed by 5 bases and V by 2 bases; bases with no gene match: 6. The CDR3 has 16 amino acids. Written as DNA, the CDR3 is TGTGCCAGCAGCTTATCGGCGGGACAGCATAATTCACCCCTCCACTTT. It translates to CASSLSAGQHNSPLHF. Variable domain in full (rest from reference TRBV7-2 and TRBJ1-6): GAGVSQSPSNKVTEKGKDVELRCDPISGHTALYWYRQSLGQGLEFLIYFQGNSAPDKSGLPSDRFSAERTGGSVSTLTIQRTQQEDSAVYLCASSLSAGQHNSPLHFGNGTRLTVT.

The rearrangement joins TRBV6-6 to TRBJ2-1, with a tentative D call TRBD2 (5 bases). Germline CDR1 MNHNY, CDR2 SVGAGI (reference sequence). The germline V and J ends were trimmed by 0 bases and 0 bases, with 9 bases remaining between them. There are 16 residues in the CDR3. CDR3 sequence (DNA): TGTGCCAGCAGTTACTCGGTTGGGAGCTCCTACAATGAGCAGTTCTTC. Protein sequence: CASSYSVGSSYNEQFF.

This clone has more than one count but fewer than ten. V is TRBV14 and J is TRBJ2-7; D remains ambiguous. The germline V and J ends were trimmed by 1 base and 7 bases, with 11 bases remaining between them. The CDR3 is 13 residues long. Per germline, CDR1 SGHDN and CDR2 FVKESK. For the CDR3, the DNA is TGTGCCAGCAGCCAAGGGATTAAGAGGGAGCAGTACTTC. This translates into CASSQGIKREQYF.

The V gene is TRBV4-3, the J gene TRBJ1-6; TRBD1 aligns across 8 bases. Germline V gene sequence: CDR1 LGHNA, CDR2 YSLEER. The V and J ends lost 1 base and 1 base, in that order; junction bases with no gene match: 6. The CDR3 extends over 18 amino acids. The CDR3 reads CASSQGTGPRSYNSPLHF. DNA of the CDR3: TGCGCCAGCAGCCAAGGGACAGGGCCCCGGTCCTATAATTCACCCCTCCACTTT.

V usage is TRBV9 and J usage is TRBJ1-4; TRBD1 is a possible D gene (5 bases). CDR1 is SGDLS, CDR2 YYNGEE, per germline. V lost 0 bases and J 6 bases, leaving 12 bases between the germline ends. CDR3 length equals 15 residues. The CDR3: CASSVDGGRDEKLFF. CDR3 in DNA: TGTGCCAGCAGCGTAGACGGGGGAAGAGATGAAAAACTGTTTTTT.

This chain links TRBV28 with TRBJ2-3, with 11 bases that match TRBD2. Germline V CDR1 and CDR2: MDHEN, SYDVKM. V shed 4 bases and J 2 bases; nucleotides not matched to a gene: 2. This CDR3 spans 15 amino acids. CDR3 nucleotide sequence: TGTGCCAGCAGTTCTAGCGGGGGGTTCACAGATACGCAGTATTTT. Residues: CASSSSGGFTDTQYF. Supplemented by reference TRBV28 and TRBJ2-3, the full variable domain reads DVKVTQSSRYLVKRTGEKVFLECVQDMDHENMFWYRQDPGLGLRLIYFSYDVKMKEKGDIPEGYSVSREKKERFSLILESASTNQTSMYLCASSSSGGFTDTQYFGPGTRLTVL.